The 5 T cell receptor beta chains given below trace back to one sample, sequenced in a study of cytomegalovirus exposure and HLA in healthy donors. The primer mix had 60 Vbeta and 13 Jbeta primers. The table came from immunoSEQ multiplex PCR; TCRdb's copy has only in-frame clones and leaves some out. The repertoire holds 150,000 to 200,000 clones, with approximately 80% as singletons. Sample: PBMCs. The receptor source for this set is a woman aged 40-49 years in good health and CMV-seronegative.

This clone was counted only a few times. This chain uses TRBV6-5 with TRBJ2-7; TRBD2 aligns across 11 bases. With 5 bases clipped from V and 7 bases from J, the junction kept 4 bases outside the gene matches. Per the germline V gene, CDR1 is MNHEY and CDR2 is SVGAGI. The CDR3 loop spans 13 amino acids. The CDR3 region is CASSQGLAVEQYV. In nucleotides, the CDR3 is TGTGCCAGCAGTCAGGGACTAGCGGTGGAGCAGTACGTC.

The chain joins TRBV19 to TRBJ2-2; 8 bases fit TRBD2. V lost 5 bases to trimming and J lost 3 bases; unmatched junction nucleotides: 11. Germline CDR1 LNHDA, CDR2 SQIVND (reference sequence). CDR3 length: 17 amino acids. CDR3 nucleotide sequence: TGTGCCAGTAGTCGAACTGGGGCGGGAGGAGACACCGGGGAGCTGTTTTTT. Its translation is CASSRTGAGGDTGELFF.

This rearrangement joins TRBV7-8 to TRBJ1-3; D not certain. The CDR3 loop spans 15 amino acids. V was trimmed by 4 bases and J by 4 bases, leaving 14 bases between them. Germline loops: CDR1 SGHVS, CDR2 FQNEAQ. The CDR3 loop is CASSWAETAGNTIYF. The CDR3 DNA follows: TGTGCCAGCAGCTGGGCTGAGACGGCAGGAAACACCATATATTTT.

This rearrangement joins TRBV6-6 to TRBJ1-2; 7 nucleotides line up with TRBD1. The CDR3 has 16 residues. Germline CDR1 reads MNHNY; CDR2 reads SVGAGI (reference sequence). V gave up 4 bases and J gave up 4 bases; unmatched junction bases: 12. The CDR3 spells CASSSPSPGQTYGYTF. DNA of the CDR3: TGTGCCAGCAGTTCCCCCTCTCCGGGACAGACCTATGGCTACACCTTC.

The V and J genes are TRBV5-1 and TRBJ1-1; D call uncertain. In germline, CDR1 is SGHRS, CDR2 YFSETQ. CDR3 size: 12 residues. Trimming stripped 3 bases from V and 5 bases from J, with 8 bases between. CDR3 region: CASSSGRTEAFF. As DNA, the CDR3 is TGCGCCAGCAGCTCGGGGAGGACTGAAGCTTTCTTT. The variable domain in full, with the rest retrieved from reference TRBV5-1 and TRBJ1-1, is KAGVTQTPRYLIKTRGQQVTLSCSPISGHRSVSWYQQTPGQGLQFLFEYFSETQRNKGNFPGRFSGRQFSNSRSEMNVSTLELGDSALYLCASSSGRTEAFFGQGTRLTVV.